This T cell receptor (beta chain) was sequenced during a study of CD8+ T cells in alopecia areata. cDNA prepared by RNA extraction and subsequent reverse transcription served as the template for sequencing. The table came from immunoSEQ multiplex PCR; TCRdb's copy has only in-frame clones and leaves some out. The data contain 95,000 to 120,000 clones, 55% to 60% of them singletons. Between the trimmed V and J ends, which lost 5 bases and 6 bases, there was a span of 11 bases. CDR1 is SGHVS, CDR2 FNYEAQ, per germline. There are 12 residues in the CDR3. Treatment of the sample: oral pan-JAK inhibitor, 5-10 mg twice daily.

This specimen was CD4+ T cells sorted from blood, taken at week 24, from a patient treated with tofacitinib. The chain links TRBV7-6 to TRBJ2-7; TRBD2 is a possible D gene (6 bases). The clonotype originates from a human donor with alopecia areata. The CDR3 DNA reads TGTGCCAGCAGCCGGGACTCCCCCGAGCAGTACTTC. Translated, it gives CASSRDSPEQYF.